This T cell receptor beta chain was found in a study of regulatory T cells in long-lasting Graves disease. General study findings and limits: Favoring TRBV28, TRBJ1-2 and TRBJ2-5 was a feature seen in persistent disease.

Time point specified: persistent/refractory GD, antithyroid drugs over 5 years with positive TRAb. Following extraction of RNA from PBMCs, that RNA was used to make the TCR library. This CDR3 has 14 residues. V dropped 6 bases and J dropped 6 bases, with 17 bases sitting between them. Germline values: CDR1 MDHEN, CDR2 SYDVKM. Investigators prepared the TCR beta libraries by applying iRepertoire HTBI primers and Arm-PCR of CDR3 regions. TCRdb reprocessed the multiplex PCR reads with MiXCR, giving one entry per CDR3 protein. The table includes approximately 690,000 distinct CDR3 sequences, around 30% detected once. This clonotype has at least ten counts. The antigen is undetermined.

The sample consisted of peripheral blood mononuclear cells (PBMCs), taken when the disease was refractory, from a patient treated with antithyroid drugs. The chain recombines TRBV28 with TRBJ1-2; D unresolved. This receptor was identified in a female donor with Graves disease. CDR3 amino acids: CASRAHQEHDGYTF. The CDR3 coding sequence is TGTGCCAGCAGGGCCCATCAGGAGCACGATGGCTACACCTTC.